The 31 T cell receptor beta chains reported below all come from one sample, sequenced in a study of T cell responses to AZD1222 COVID-19 vaccine. Measured with immunoSEQ multiplex PCR; TCRdb has only the in-frame clones, and not every one. The table includes about 81,000 clones, 85% to 90% detected once. This specimen consisted of peripheral blood, obtained 28 days after the second AZD1222 dose. These receptors were collected from an adult who received the AZD1222 COVID-19 vaccine.

The chain carries TRBV7-2 and TRBJ2-2; no reliable D call. With 0 bases removed from V and 16 bases from J, the gap between germline ends came to 15 bases. The length of the CDR3 is 13 residues. Looked up from germline, CDR1 is SGHTA and CDR2 is FQGNSA. The CDR3: CASSLALDQSRFF. CDR3 bases: TGTGCCAGCAGCTTAGCCCTAGACCAATCGCGGTTTTTT. The full variable domain, rest sourced from reference TRBV7-2 and TRBJ2-2, is GAGVSQSPSNKVTEKGKDVELRCDPISGHTALYWYRQSLGQGLEFLIYFQGNSAPDKSGLPSDRFSAERTGGSVSTLTIQRTQQEDSAVYLCASSLALDQSRFFGEGSRLTVL.

This rearrangement joins TRBV6-4 to TRBJ2-7, with 7 bases matching TRBD1. The V gene end was trimmed by 4 bases and the J gene end by 2 bases; junction bases not matched to a gene: 11. CDR1 and CDR2 from the germline V gene are MRHNA and SNTAGT. The CDR3 is made up of 16 amino acids. CDR3 nucleotides: TGTGCCAGCAGTGCCGACCGACAGGGCTTGCCCTACGAGCAGTACTTC. Translated, it gives CASSADRQGLPYEQYF.

The chain carries TRBV28 and TRBJ2-1; 15 nucleotides match TRBD2. V gave up 5 bases and J gave up 7 bases; unmatched junction bases: 9. The CDR3 is 17 residues long. In germline, CDR1 is MDHEN, CDR2 SYDVKM. This chain's CDR3 is CASSVPRTSGGGNEQFF. CDR3 sequence (DNA): TGTGCCAGCAGTGTGCCGCGGACTAGCGGGGGGGGAAATGAGCAGTTCTTC.

The rearrangement links TRBV18 to TRBJ2-5; 13 bases align to TRBD2. V lost 6 bases to trimming and J lost 5 bases; unmatched junction nucleotides: 9. Germline CDR1 reads KGHSH; CDR2 reads LQKENI. This CDR3 region has 16 residues. CDR3 sequence reads: CASSSKGLAGRETQYF. CDR3 in DNA: TGTGCCAGCTCCTCCAAGGGACTAGCGGGAAGGGAGACCCAGTACTTC. The variable domain in full, completed from reference TRBV18 and TRBJ2-5, reads NAGVMQNPRHLVRRRGQEARLRCSPMKGHSHVYWYRQLPEEGLKFMVYLQKENIIDESGMPKERFSAEFPKEGPSILRIQQVVRGDSAAYFCASSSKGLAGRETQYFGPGTRLLVL.

The chain uses TRBV5-4 and TRBJ1-4; D call uncertain. The CDR3 runs 15 residues. The germline gives CDR1 SGHNT, CDR2 YYREEE (reference sequence). Trimming cost V 3 bases and J 2 bases, with 11 bases left between them. The CDR3 reads CASSSGRRTNEKLFF. Written as DNA, the CDR3 is TGTGCCAGCAGCTCCGGACGGAGGACTAATGAAAAACTGTTTTTT.

CDR3 loop: CASSSDRGANQPQHF. CDR3 DNA: TGTGCCAGTAGTAGCGACAGGGGGGCCAATCAGCCCCAGCATTTT. This chain connects TRBV19 to TRBJ1-5; 9 bases align to TRBD1. The V and J ends lost 4 bases and 3 bases, in that order; junction bases with no gene match: 4. The germline V gene encodes CDR1 LNHDA and CDR2 SQIVND (reference sequence). CDR3 length: 15 residues.

The J gene is TRBJ1-5, the V gene TRBV7-2, with 7 bases fitting TRBD1. The junction had 9 bases not matched to a gene; V was cut back by 6 bases and J by 4 bases. Germline V gene data show CDR1 as SGHTA and CDR2 as FQGNSA. This CDR3 region has 15 residues. CDR3 loop: CASRLTATGNQPQHF. CDR3 bases: TGTGCCAGCAGACTAACAGCGACAGGGAATCAGCCCCAGCATTTT. Filled out from reference TRBV7-2 and TRBJ1-5, the complete variable domain reads GAGVSQSPSNKVTEKGKDVELRCDPISGHTALYWYRQSLGQGLEFLIYFQGNSAPDKSGLPSDRFSAERTGGSVSTLTIQRTQQEDSAVYLCASRLTATGNQPQHFGDGTRLSIL.

This chain links TRBV27 with TRBJ2-2, with 7 bases matching TRBD1. Trimming cost V 4 bases and J 4 bases; bases outside gene matches: 12. This CDR3 is 17 amino acids long. Germline lookup yields CDR1 MNHEY and CDR2 SMNVEV (reference sequence). The CDR3 DNA reads TGTGCCAGCAGTTCGATAACCTCGAGGGGGCCCACCGGGGAGCTGTTTTTT. Its protein is CASSSITSRGPTGELFF.

This chain uses TRBV13 with TRBJ2-3; 8 bases map to TRBD1. The CDR3 has 16 residues. Germline V CDR1 and CDR2: PRHDT, FYEKMQ (reference sequence). Trimming at V came to 2 bases and at J to 0 bases, leaving 4 bases not matched to a gene. As DNA, the CDR3 is TGTGCCAGCAGCTTACTTGGGACAGGCAGCACAGATACGCAGTATTTT. Translated: CASSLLGTGSTDTQYF.

V and J are TRBV11-2 and TRBJ2-6; TRBD1 might be the D (6 bases). The CDR3 contains 16 residues. The V and J ends lost 7 bases and 0 bases respectively, with 13 bases between them. Per germline, CDR1 SGHAT and CDR2 FQNNGV. The CDR3 spells CASIGTPYSGANVLTF. The CDR3 coding sequence is TGTGCCAGCATAGGGACACCCTACTCTGGGGCCAACGTCCTGACTTTC.

The chain is built from TRBV4-3 and TRBJ2-3; 10 positions agree with TRBD2. The CDR3 is made up of 17 amino acids. Germline CDR1 and CDR2: LGHNA and YSLEER. V shed 3 bases, J shed 3 bases, and the junction held 9 bases outside the gene matches. The CDR3 here is CASSHLGLAGATDTQYF. Written as DNA, the CDR3 is TGCGCCAGCAGCCACCTTGGGCTAGCGGGAGCTACAGATACGCAGTATTTT.

V gene TRBV3-1 (or the pseudogene TRBV3-2) combines with J gene TRBJ2-1; D possibly corresponds to TRBD2 (5 bases). The CDR3 is 14 amino acids. CDR1 and CDR2 (germline): LGHDT, YNNKEL (reference sequence). The ends were cut back, 9 bases at V and 2 bases at J, with 14 bases in the middle. The CDR3 loop reads CASTRDRPYNEQFF. The CDR3 DNA reads as TGTGCCAGTACCCGGGATAGACCCTACAATGAGCAGTTCTTC.

V is TRBV9 and J is TRBJ1-6; 7 bases fit TRBD1. Per the germline V gene, CDR1 is SGDLS and CDR2 is YYNGEE. The CDR3 sequence is 14 residues long. J was trimmed by 10 bases and V by 2 bases; bases with no gene match: 6. The CDR3 coding sequence is TGTGCCAGCAGCGTGGGGGACAGTGGGTCACCCCTCCACTTT. Its protein product is CASSVGDSGSPLHF.

A few counts support this clone. This chain joins TRBV7-9 and TRBJ1-3; D not certain. Germline-derived CDR1 and CDR2 are SEHNR and FQNEAQ (reference sequence). The length of the CDR3 is 18 residues. V lost 6 bases to trimming and J lost 4 bases, with 25 bases between them. CDR3 in amino acids: CASSSNSWGEKWGNTIYF. CDR3 sequence (DNA): TGTGCCAGCAGTTCCAACTCGTGGGGAGAGAAGTGGGGAAACACCATATATTTT.

The rearrangement links TRBV5-5 to TRBJ1-5; D not certain. CDR3 length: 14 amino acids. Trimming removed 4 bases at V and 0 bases at J, with 8 bases between. CDR1 is SGHKS and CDR2 is YYEKEE in the germline V gene (reference sequence). The CDR3: CASSLDISNQPQHF. CDR3 nucleotide sequence: TGTGCCAGCAGCCTCGACATTAGCAATCAGCCCCAGCATTTT.

The sample holds one count of this clone. V is TRBV6-5 and J is TRBJ1-5; D gene ambiguous. The V end was cut by 8 bases, the J end by 7 bases, with 9 bases between. Germline V gene lookup returns CDR1 MNHEY and CDR2 SVGAGI. CDR3 length: 11 amino acids. The CDR3, as DNA: TGTGCCAGCTTGGGTAGCCAGCCCCAGCATTTT. It yields the protein CASLGSQPQHF.

The chain combines TRBV10-3 with TRBJ2-7; TRBD1 matches at 7 bases. Trimming at V came to 4 bases and at J to 3 bases, leaving 3 bases not matched to a gene. Germline V CDR1 and CDR2: ENHRY, SYGVKD. The CDR3 consists of 13 residues. CDR3 nucleotide sequence: TGTGCCATCAGTGGTTCAGGGGGCTACGAGCAGTACTTC. Encoded protein: CAISGSGGYEQYF.

The V gene is TRBV7-9, the J gene TRBJ1-2; no firm D call. Germline-derived CDR1 and CDR2 are SEHNR and FQNEAQ (reference sequence). V was clipped by 4 bases and J by 5 bases, with 11 bases between them. The CDR3 sequence is 13 residues long. The CDR3 spells CASSSTQQYGYTF. CDR3 in DNA: TGTGCCAGCAGCTCAACACAGCAATATGGCTACACCTTC.

For the CDR3, the DNA is TGCGCCAGCAGAGCCTCCGATCGGGGCGGCACAGATACGCAGTATTTT. This sequence encodes CASRASDRGGTDTQYF. The V and J genes are TRBV5-1 and TRBJ2-3, with D possibly called TRBD1 or TRBD2 (5 bases each). The V end lost 5 bases, the J end lost 1 base, and 17 bases lay between the germline ends. CDR1 SGHRS and CDR2 YFSETQ come from the germline V gene. The CDR3 is 16 residues long.

This chain joins TRBV3-1 (or the pseudogene TRBV3-2) and TRBJ1-6; no definite D call. Looked up from germline, CDR1 is LGHDT and CDR2 is YNNKEL (reference sequence). There are 13 residues in the CDR3. V was trimmed by 4 bases and J by 10 bases, leaving 11 bases between them. The CDR3 sequence: CASSRSGGSPLHF. The CDR3 DNA is TGTGCCAGCAGCCGGTCAGGAGGGTCACCCCTCCACTTT.

The chain uses TRBV5-1 and TRBJ1-3, with 7 bases identical to TRBD1. V shed 3 bases, J shed 0 bases, and the junction held 3 bases outside the gene matches. This CDR3 comprises 15 residues. Germline CDR1 reads SGHRS; CDR2 reads YFSETQ. The CDR3 DNA reads as TGCGCCAGCAGCTCAGACAGGGACTCTGGAAACACCATATATTTT. The encoded protein is CASSSDRDSGNTIYF.

About this clone: Germline is not matched at one junction end, which may reflect a read error. The chain recombines TRBV3-1 (or the pseudogene TRBV3-2) with TRBJ1-2, with a weak D call TRBD1 (5 bases). The CDR3 consists of 12 residues. The germline V gene has CDR1 LGHDT and CDR2 YNNKEL (reference sequence). CDR3 loop: CASSHELGRVAF. The CDR3 coding sequence is TGTGCCAGCAGCCACGAGCTGGGCAGGGTGGCCTTC.

This clone has a single count. The CDR3 region is CASTSRGGADTGELFF. The CDR3 bases are TGCGCCAGTACTTCTCGCGGGGGGGCGGACACCGGGGAGCTGTTTTTT. This chain links TRBV5-1 with TRBJ2-2; 9 nucleotides align to TRBD2. Germline-derived CDR1 and CDR2 are SGHRS and YFSETQ. V dropped 8 bases and J dropped 3; count of bases not matched to a gene: 11. CDR3 size: 16 residues.

The chain employs TRBV18 and TRBJ2-5; D is unresolved. Germline CDR1 and CDR2: KGHSH and LQKENI. This CDR3 has 10 residues. Trimming removed 8 bases at V and 3 bases at J, with 4 bases between. The chain's CDR3 is CASGKETQYF. CDR3 DNA: TGTGCCAGCGGGAAAGAGACCCAGTACTTC.

The CDR3 DNA reads as TGTGCCAGCAGCTTAGCCGCCGGGTTACAGCGCCAAAAACTGTTTTTT. This gives the protein CASSLAAGLQRQKLFF. V is TRBV11-2 and J is TRBJ1-4; D gene uncertain. The CDR3 spans 16 residues. Deletions cut 1 base from V and 9 bases from J, with 18 bases between. Germline V CDR1 and CDR2: SGHAT, FQNNGV.

This chain uses TRBV4-3 with TRBJ1-2; 7 positions agree with TRBD1. Germline V gives CDR1 LGHNA, CDR2 YSLEER. V lost 3 bases to trimming and J lost 7 bases; unmatched junction nucleotides: 5. The CDR3 is 13 residues long. The DNA for the CDR3 is TGCGCCAGCAGCCATACAGGGGCGGGTGGCTACACCTTC. Translated: CASSHTGAGGYTF.

This chain joins TRBV4-2 and TRBJ2-3; 7 bases are shared with TRBD2. Trimming cost V 4 bases and J 6 bases; bases outside gene matches: 7. This CDR3 has 14 residues. CDR1 LGHNA and CDR2 YNFKEQ come from the germline V gene. CDR3 coding DNA: TGTGCCAGCAGCCTCCGACTAGCCCCGGATACGCAGTATTTT. This encodes CASSLRLAPDTQYF.

The chain joins TRBV27 to TRBJ2-3, with TRBD2 identical over 8 bases. The CDR3 loop spans 17 amino acids. The ends lost 3 bases at V and 2 bases at J; junction bases unmatched: 10. CDR1 is MNHEY and CDR2 is SMNVEV in the germline V gene (reference sequence). This CDR3 is CASSLGAAGGYTDTQYF. The CDR3 DNA is TGTGCCAGCAGTTTGGGGGCGGCGGGGGGATACACAGATACGCAGTATTTT.

The genes are TRBV2 and TRBJ1-5; tentatively, D is TRBD1 (6 bases). CDR3 length: 15 residues. Trimming removed 6 bases at V and 6 bases at J, with 18 bases between. Germline CDR1 reads SNHLY; CDR2 reads FYNNEI. In nucleotides, the CDR3 is TGTGCCAGCAGGACCGGTCTGGGGGGGCGTCAGCCCCAGCATTTT. It is translated as CASRTGLGGRQPQHF.

The chain couples TRBV12-5 to TRBJ2-1; D may be TRBD2 (5 bases). The germline V and J ends were trimmed by 7 bases and 5 bases, with 24 bases remaining between them. This CDR3 spans 17 amino acids. Germline CDR1 is LGHNT and CDR2 is FRNRAP. The CDR3 spells CASANSPTFGVNNEQFF. The CDR3 DNA follows: TGTGCTAGTGCCAATTCCCCCACCTTCGGGGTCAACAATGAGCAGTTCTTC.

The rearrangement uses TRBV28 and TRBJ2-5; 8 positions match TRBD2. V shed 7 bases, J shed 4 bases, and the junction held 8 bases outside the gene matches. CDR3 length equals 14 residues. Germline lookup yields CDR1 MDHEN and CDR2 SYDVKM. The CDR3 DNA reads TGTGCCAGCACCGCGGGGGGTTGGGGAGAGACCCAGTACTTC. It translates to CASTAGGWGETQYF.